Listed here are 2 T cell receptor beta chains from one sample, sequenced in a study of beta chain features in type 1 diabetes. Expressed TCRB transcripts were sequenced because the entire RNA isolate underwent reverse transcription. Measured with immunoSEQ multiplex PCR; TCRdb has only the in-frame clones, and not every one. Of 900,000 or so clones in the sample, 15% to 20% are singletons; the top ten hold 0.02% to 0.025%. Sequenced: naive CD4+ T cells from blood. These receptors were obtained from a woman aged 18-29 years in good health.

The sample holds a few counts of this clone. This chain connects TRBV15 to TRBJ1-1; D may be TRBD1 (5 bases). The germline V and J ends were trimmed by 8 bases and 8 bases, with 18 bases remaining between them. Germline V gene lookup returns CDR1 LNHNV and CDR2 YYDKDF (reference sequence). There are 13 residues in the CDR3. The CDR3: CATAAGDGREAFF. In DNA, the CDR3 is TGTGCCACCGCAGCTGGGGACGGCAGGGAAGCTTTCTTT.

The chain combines TRBV4-2 with TRBJ2-1; D possibly corresponds to TRBD2 (5 bases). Germline CDR1 reads LGHNA; CDR2 reads YNFKEQ. Trimming took 0 bases from V and 1 from J, leaving 7 bases between them. This CDR3 has 15 residues. The CDR3 DNA is TGTGCCAGCAGCCAAGAACTAGGTTCCTACAATGAGCAGTTCTTC. This translates into CASSQELGSYNEQFF.